These 26 T cell receptor beta chains share one sample of origin, sequenced in a study of shared clonotypes between healthy human individuals. The assay was immunoSEQ multiplex PCR, and TCRdb's table has in-frame clones only and misses some. Of fewer than 1.6 million clones listed, approximately 98.5% are singletons. Sequencing was carried out using naive CD4+ T cells sorted from blood. Subset meaning: CD45RA+ positively selected. The receptors derive from a man between 25 and 39 years old in good health.

The chain combines TRBV21-1 with TRBJ2-5; the table's D call, TRBD1, has no DNA check behind it. TRBV21-1 is flagged as a pseudogene. The CDR3 spans 12 residues. The CDR3 protein is CASDQGNVTQYF. As DNA, the CDR3 is TGTGCCAGCGACCAGGGGAACGTGACCCAGTACTTC.

The chain links TRBV11-2 to TRBJ2-7; a weak D match, TRBD2 (6 bases). The V end was cut by 1 base, the J end by 5 bases, with 15 bases between. The CDR3 loop spans 15 amino acids. CDR1 and CDR2 (germline): SGHAT, FQNNGV. The CDR3 protein is CASSLGSGVTDEQYF. The CDR3 nucleotides are TGTGCCAGCAGCTTAGGATCGGGAGTTACCGACGAGCAGTACTTC.

The rearrangement uses TRBV10-3 and TRBJ2-1; tentative D call: TRBD2 (5 bases). The V gene's germline CDR1 is ENHRY and CDR2 SYGVKD. V was clipped by 11 bases and J by 6 bases, with 17 bases between them. This CDR3 region has 13 residues. The CDR3 is CACLASPGNEQFF. CDR3 DNA: TGTGCCTGTCTAGCTTCCCCGGGCAATGAGCAGTTCTTC.

This clone was seen a single time. The rearrangement joins TRBV7-2 to TRBJ2-3, with D unresolved. The CDR3 consists of 15 residues. In germline, CDR1 is SGHTA, CDR2 FQGNSA. Trimming pared 1 base from V and 2 bases from J, leaving 10 bases between. The CDR3 protein is CASSLVVLDTDTQYF. CDR3 bases: TGTGCCAGCAGCTTAGTGGTTCTTGACACAGATACGCAGTATTTT.

The chain carries TRBV5-1 and TRBJ2-7; D is possibly TRBD2 (7 bases). V was clipped by 0 bases and J by 5 bases, with 15 bases between them. Germline lookup yields CDR1 SGHRS and CDR2 YFSETQ. The CDR3 is 15 residues long. The CDR3 spells CASSLASQGRDEQYF. As DNA, the CDR3 is TGCGCCAGCAGCTTGGCCAGTCAGGGGAGGGACGAGCAGTACTTC.

J is TRBJ2-6 and V is TRBV2; 14 bases match TRBD2. This CDR3 region has 18 residues. Germline lookup yields CDR1 SNHLY and CDR2 FYNNEI. V lost 3 bases and J lost 2; bases outside the gene matches: 3. CDR3 DNA: TGTGCCAGCAGTGAGGGACTAGCGGGAGTTCCTGGGGCCAACGTCCTGACTTTC. Protein: CASSEGLAGVPGANVLTF.

The CDR3 region is CASSLYQGAIKYF. The CDR3 bases are TGTGCCAGCAGCTTATATCAGGGGGCCATCAAGTACTTC. This chain connects TRBV7-9 to TRBJ2-7; 8 bases line up with TRBD1. Germline assignment: CDR1 SEHNR and CDR2 FQNEAQ (reference sequence). V shed 2 bases and J 11 bases; nucleotides not matched to a gene: 8. The CDR3 has 13 amino acids.

The chain links TRBV28 to TRBJ1-5; TRBD1 matches at 10 bases. CDR1 is MDHEN and CDR2 is SYDVKM in the germline V gene. The CDR3 consists of 15 residues. V shed 6 bases, J shed 11 bases, and the junction held 13 bases outside the gene matches. CDR3 protein: CASSPRTGGLVAQHF. CDR3 in DNA: TGTGCCAGCAGCCCCCGGACAGGGGGGTTGGTGGCCCAGCATTTT.

The genes are TRBV6-6 and TRBJ1-1; D gene unclear. Germline V gene lookup returns CDR1 MNHNY and CDR2 SVGAGI (reference sequence). The CDR3 spans 13 residues. V lost 7 bases, J lost 2 bases, and 11 bases lay in between. CDR3 residues: CASKRDSNTEAFF. In nucleotides, the CDR3 is TGTGCCAGCAAGAGGGATAGTAACACTGAAGCTTTCTTT.

On this clone: This same CDR3 is encoded by further DNA sequences in the sample. The gene calls are TRBV2 and TRBJ2-1; 13 bases line up with TRBD2. Germline V gene sequence: CDR1 SNHLY, CDR2 FYNNEI. With V trimmed by 5 bases and J by 6 bases, 1 base remained unmatched. The CDR3 extends over 14 amino acids. In nucleotides, the CDR3 is TGTGCCAGCAGTCGGACTAGCGGGAGCAATGAGCAGTTCTTC. It translates to CASSRTSGSNEQFF.

V and J are TRBV27 and TRBJ2-2; D remains unclear. Germline assignment: CDR1 MNHEY and CDR2 SMNVEV (reference sequence). The V and J ends lost 6 bases and 4 bases respectively, with 6 bases between them. The CDR3 runs 12 residues. CDR3 sequence reads: CASRWTTGELFF. The CDR3 DNA sequence: TGTGCCAGCAGGTGGACCACCGGGGAGCTGTTTTTT.

The J gene is TRBJ2-5, the V gene TRBV5-1; TRBD2 might be the D (6 bases). The germline CDR1 and CDR2 sequences are SGHRS and YFSETQ. V lost 2 bases, J lost 1 base, and 9 bases lay in between. The CDR3 contains 14 residues. In nucleotides, the CDR3 is TGCGCCAGCAGCTTCGGAGGGCCCCAAGAGACCCAGTACTTC. It encodes CASSFGGPQETQYF.

J is TRBJ2-5 and V is TRBV7-9, with D hard to call. Germline loops: CDR1 SEHNR, CDR2 FQNEAQ (reference sequence). The CDR3 runs to 15 residues. The V end was cut by 2 bases, the J end by 0 bases, with 10 bases between. CDR3 DNA sequence: TGTGCCAGCAGCTTATGGCAGGAGTACCAAGAGACCCAGTACTTC. It encodes CASSLWQEYQETQYF.

The chain is built from TRBV7-9 and TRBJ2-7, with D unresolved. The V end lost 1 base, the J end lost 5 bases, and 6 bases lay between the germline ends. This CDR3 contains 12 residues. Looked up from germline, CDR1 is SEHNR and CDR2 is FQNEAQ (reference sequence). The CDR3 nucleotides are TGTGCCAGCAGCTTAGGAGACGACGAGCAGTACTTC. It specifies CASSLGDDEQYF.

V is TRBV29-1 and J is TRBJ2-1; D remains unclear. The CDR3 length is 13 residues. CDR1 and CDR2 from the germline V gene are SQVTM and ANQGSEA. Trimming pared 5 bases from V and 5 bases from J, leaving 13 bases between. The CDR3 nucleotides are TGCAGCGTTAAACATGGCGTCCACAATGAGCAGTTCTTC. Amino acids: CSVKHGVHNEQFF.

The chain joins TRBV10-3 to TRBJ2-7, with 11 bases matching TRBD2. Germline CDR1 and CDR2: ENHRY and SYGVKD. CDR3 size: 15 residues. Unmatched junction bases numbered 5, after V lost 6 bases and J lost 1 base. The CDR3 DNA is TGTGCCATCAGGGTAGCGGGAGGGCCTTCCTACGAGCAGTACTTC. Its protein product is CAIRVAGGPSYEQYF.

V usage is TRBV27 and J usage is TRBJ2-1, with 7 bases identical to TRBD2. Germline CDR1 MNHEY, CDR2 SMNVEV (reference sequence). With 0 bases clipped from V and 4 bases from J, the junction kept 6 bases outside the gene matches. The CDR3 runs to 16 residues. CDR3 amino acids: CASSLSLRERYNEQFF. The CDR3 DNA reads as TGTGCCAGCAGTTTATCGTTGCGGGAGAGGTACAATGAGCAGTTCTTC.

The chain couples TRBV25-1 to TRBJ2-5; TRBD2 matches at 7 bases. V gave up 8 bases and J gave up 7 bases; unmatched junction bases: 4. Germline values: CDR1 MGHDK, CDR2 SYGVNS. The CDR3 runs 11 residues. The CDR3 here is CASGTGGTQYF. The CDR3 DNA reads as TGTGCCAGCGGGACGGGGGGGACCCAGTACTTC.

The DNA of the CDR3 is TGTGCCAGCAGCCCCGGGAGATCGGACCAAGAGACCCAGTACTTC. Protein product: CASSPGRSDQETQYF. The rearrangement links TRBV7-2 to TRBJ2-5; TRBD2 is a possible D gene (6 bases). The V end lost 5 bases, the J end lost 0 bases, and 13 bases lay between the germline ends. The CDR3 has 15 amino acids. Germline V gene data show CDR1 as SGHTA and CDR2 as FQGNSA.

The rearrangement uses TRBV19 and TRBJ2-2; D ambiguous. Germline loops: CDR1 LNHDA, CDR2 SQIVND (reference sequence). CDR3 length: 14 residues. Trimming shortened V by 6 bases and J by 12 bases, and 20 bases separated the two germline ends. The CDR3 bases are TGTGCCAGTAGCACAAGTATAGTCGTGTGGAAGCTGTTTTTT. Translated, it gives CASSTSIVVWKLFF.

This rearrangement joins TRBV2 to TRBJ2-1; D may be TRBD2 (7 bases). Germline CDR1 is SNHLY and CDR2 is FYNNEI. Trimming cost V 8 bases and J 6 bases, with 17 bases left between them. CDR3 size: 14 residues. The chain's CDR3 is CASARGAGGNEQFF. In nucleotides, the CDR3 is TGTGCCAGCGCCCGGGGGGCCGGGGGCAATGAGCAGTTCTTC.

V usage is TRBV15 and J usage is TRBJ2-3, with D maybe TRBD2 (6 bases). Trimming took 0 bases from V and 6 from J, leaving 16 bases between them. This CDR3 is built from 16 residues. In germline, CDR1 is LNHNV, CDR2 YYDKDF (reference sequence). In DNA, the CDR3 is TGTGCCACCAGCAGAGATTTAGGCGGGGCCGGGGATACGCAGTATTTT. Residues: CATSRDLGGAGDTQYF.

The chain carries TRBV11-1 and TRBJ2-7; tentative D call: TRBD2 (5 bases). The germline gives CDR1 SGHAT, CDR2 FQDESV (reference sequence). Trimming stripped 2 bases from V and 2 bases from J, with 16 bases between. This CDR3 is 16 amino acids long. The CDR3 reads CASSLRVGSLTYEQYF. Here the CDR3 DNA reads TGTGCCAGCAGCTTAAGAGTTGGGAGTCTCACCTACGAGCAGTACTTC.

The chain employs TRBV11-2 and TRBJ2-7; 14 nucleotides align to TRBD2. The CDR3 covers 15 residues. The ends lost 4 bases at V and 4 bases at J; junction bases unmatched: 3. Germline loops: CDR1 SGHAT, CDR2 FQNNGV. The CDR3 is CASSSRLAGGYEQYF. DNA of the CDR3: TGTGCCAGCAGCTCGAGACTAGCGGGAGGGTACGAGCAGTACTTC.

The gene calls are TRBV9 and TRBJ1-1, with D uncertain. V gave up 0 bases and J gave up 7 bases, with 10 bases separating them. The CDR3 has 13 residues. The germline V gene has CDR1 SGDLS and CDR2 YYNGEE. The CDR3 loop reads CASSVALDGEAFF. As DNA, the CDR3 is TGTGCCAGCAGCGTAGCTCTCGACGGTGAAGCTTTCTTT.

The genes are TRBV5-6 and TRBJ1-5, with D possibly being TRBD1 (6 bases). This CDR3 region has 14 residues. Trimming took off 4 bases at V and 4 bases at J, with 12 bases between the two ends. Germline values: CDR1 SGHDT, CDR2 YYEEEE. CDR3 protein: CASSNRARNQPQHF. The CDR3 bases are TGTGCCAGCAGCAACAGGGCCCGGAATCAGCCCCAGCATTTT.